The 2 T cell receptor beta chains reported below all come from one sample, sequenced in a study of CD8+ T cells in alopecia areata. Extraction of RNA preceded its reverse transcription into cDNA, which served as the sequencing template. Profiling relied on immunoSEQ multiplex PCR, and the TCRdb table lists in-frame clones only, not all of them. The profile shows under 200,000 clones, roughly 65% of them singletons. As for treatment: oral pan-JAK inhibitor, 5-10 mg twice daily. Sequencing was performed on CD4+ T cells sorted from blood, taken at week 4, from a patient treated with tofacitinib. The receptor source for this set is a human donor with alopecia areata.

The chain recombines TRBV4-2 with TRBJ2-3; TRBD2 matches at 9 bases. V shed 2 bases and J 2 bases; nucleotides not matched to a gene: 5. Germline CDR1 and CDR2: LGHNA and YNFKEQ. This CDR3 has 16 residues. The CDR3 coding sequence is TGTGCCAGCAGCCAATGGGGCGGGGGGGCCACAGATACGCAGTATTTT. Translated, it gives CASSQWGGGATDTQYF.

This clone has just one count. It may be a read error: a sequence one base away is much more abundant. This chain links TRBV5-6 with TRBJ2-7, with 11 bases matching TRBD2. CDR1 is SGHDT, CDR2 YYEEEE, per germline. V lost 2 bases, J lost 0 bases, and 1 base stayed unmatched. CDR3 length: 15 amino acids. As DNA, the CDR3 is TGTGCCAGCAGCTTCCTAGCGGGGGGCTCCTACGAGCAGTACTTC. Translated: CASSFLAGGSYEQYF.